This T cell receptor (beta chain) was observed in a study of shared T cell receptors in the human thymus. This clone has more than one count but fewer than ten. This sample includes further DNA sequences coding for the same CDR3. Sequencing used immunoSEQ multiplex PCR; TCRdb keeps in-frame clones, though not all of them. There are some 700,000 clones in the sample; approximately 90% occur only once, and approximately 0.011% lies in the top ten. The same data also went into a second study, on human thymus T cells. That work adds: Samples came from healthy Finnish infants during open corrective cardiac surgery. From resections taken during corrective heart surgery, the thymus tissue was obtained. Related work showed strongly overlapping thymic repertoires across unrelated individuals.

The sample was thymocytes. This receptor was identified in a boy less than two years old with a congenital heart defect.

CDR3 in DNA: TGTGCCAGCAGCCAAGGACTAGCGGCTTACAATGAGCAGTTCTTC. Amino acids: CASSQGLAAYNEQFF. The rearrangement joins TRBV4-2 to TRBJ2-1; 9 bases agree with TRBD2. CDR3 length equals 15 residues. The J segment lost 4 bases and the V segment lost 1 base, leaving 2 bases of the junction unmatched. Germline CDR1 reads LGHNA; CDR2 reads YNFKEQ.